Included here is one T cell receptor beta chain sequence, with context. This receptor's antigen is unknown. No base quality values were provided; no much bigger clone lies one nucleotide off. Because repertoires were sampled repeatedly during chemoradiotherapy, clonal expansion in the tumor microenvironment could be followed. There are 16 amino acids in the CDR3, from cysteine to phenylalanine inclusive. Of all the DNA, just the CDR3 is kept, 48 bases in frame from base 1. CDR1 and CDR2 are drawn from the germline V gene: SGHTA, FQGNSA. V is pruned by 1 base and J by 2 bases, leaving 7 bases of the junction without a gene match. The method was the immunoSEQ multiplex PCR assay. In TCRdb, the immuneACCESS table is reduced to in-frame sequences with V and J assigned. These tables do not hold every clone; where another copy was compared, an unresolved V gene accounts for under half, and the others remain unexplained. In this sample the table shows around 24,000 clones, more than 85% of which occur a single time. About 4.5% of the sample is held by the ten biggest clonotypes.

This sample was included in a study of chemoradiotherapy in HPV16-positive cancers (dated by TCRdb to 2022 to 2024). About the investigation overall: Using functional T-cell assays on cells from a couple of HPV16-positive patients, the researchers defined candidate HPV-specific T-cell clones and common TCR motifs. The study set out to ask whether T-cell immunity against the HPV oncoproteins E6 and E7 changes over the course of chemoradiotherapy and whether that immunity affects survival. The candidate HPV-specific TCRs and motifs were then tracked in TCR repertoires from under 100 patients with HPV-related cancers. The research as a whole found: In HPV16-positive patients, expansion of HPV-responsive T cells during chemoradiotherapy was associated with improved recurrence-free survival. The survival association was reported for HPV16-positive patients, and the functional definition of HPV-specific T cells was derived from only a couple of HPV16-positive patients. Expansion of candidate HPV-specific clones and E7-related TCR motifs was observed in the tumor microenvironment during treatment, whereas no such expansion was observed for non-HPV-specific T cells.

The source is a human donor with HPV-associated anogenital cancer. This material consisted of blood, taken from a patient who underwent chemoradiotherapy. Here the chain combines TRBV7-2 and TRBJ1-2, with 7 bases aligning to TRBD1. The DNA reads as follows: TGTGCCAGCAGCTTAGGGGACAGATGGAACAACTATGGCTACACCTTC. Protein translation: CASSLGDRWNNYGYTF.